A selection of T cell receptor beta chains follows, all from one sample in a study of cytomegalovirus exposure and HLA in healthy donors. This table comes from immunoSEQ multiplex PCR, and its TCRdb copy is limited to in-frame clones, with some not included. Counted here are 140,000 to 150,000 clones, approximately 72% occurring once; the ten biggest clones make up 2% to 2.5%. Sequenced material: PBMCs. Every receptor here comes from a man aged 35 to 55 in good health and CMV-seronegative. Both conserved end residues are part of each CDR3. The D gene is left open where the match is weak. The listing skips clone size in some rows; elsewhere it reads once, few, many or a size class.

j_call v_call clone_size d_call cdr3_nt cdr3_aa
TRBJ2-7 TRBV28 NA TRBD2 TGTGCCAGCAGTTTAGCGGGAGTCGTGTCCTACGAGCAGTACTTC CASSLAGVVSYEQYF
TRBJ1-2 TRBV30 NA NA TGTGCCTGGAGAGGACTTTCGGACTATGGCTACCCCTTC CAWRGLSDYGYPF
TRBJ2-3 TRBV9 few TRBD2 TGTGCCAGCAGCGTAGTGTCTAGCGGGGTAGCAGATACGCAGTATTTT CASSVVSSGVADTQYF
TRBJ2-1 TRBV7-2 NA TRBD2 TGTGCCAGCAGCTTAACCCTAGCGGGGGGGGGTGAGCAGTTCTTC CASSLTLAGGGEQFF
TRBJ2-3 TRBV5-1 NA TRBD2 TGCGCCAGCAGCTTAGGACTAGTCCCAGATACGCAGTATTTT CASSLGLVPDTQYF
TRBJ1-3 TRBV9 NA NA TGTGCCAGCAGCGTAGTAGGGGGCTCTGGAAACACCATATATTTT CASSVVGGSGNTIYF
TRBJ2-1 TRBV28 NA TRBD2 TGTGCCAGCAGTTTGCCGACTAGCGGAGCCTTTGAGCAGTTCTTC CASSLPTSGAFEQFF
TRBJ1-1 TRBV9 NA TRBD1 TGTGCCAGCAGCATCCCGGACAGGCCCGTCACTGAAGCTTTCTTT CASSIPDRPVTEAFF
TRBJ2-3 TRBV4-2 NA TRBD2 TGTGCCAGCAGCCAGGGACTAGTTTCAGATACGCAGTATTTT CASSQGLVSDTQYF
TRBJ1-4 TRBV4-1 NA TRBD1 TGCGCCAGCAGCCGACCCCCCGGGACAGGTCGAGAAAAACTGTTTTTT CASSRPPGTGREKLFF
TRBJ2-1 TRBV18 NA TRBD2 TGTGCCAGCTCACCCTTAGCGGGGGCCTACAATGAGCAGTTCTTC CASSPLAGAYNEQFF
TRBJ2-7 TRBV2 NA TRBD1 TGTGCCAGCACCCAAGACGGGACAGGAGGCCGCTTC CASTQDGTGGRF
TRBJ2-7 TRBV11-2 few TRBD1 TGTGCCAGCAGCTTACCTCCTTCGACAGGGAAGGACGAGCAGTACTTC CASSLPPSTGKDEQYF
TRBJ1-5 TRBV5-8 NA NA TGTGCCAGCAGCTTCCTCCGGCAGAGTAATAGCAATCAGCCCCAGAATTTT CASSFLRQSNSNQPQNF
TRBJ1-3 TRBV7-9 few TRBD1 TGTGCCAGCAGCTTGACAGGGTCATCTGGAAACACCATATATTTT CASSLTGSSGNTIYF
TRBJ2-5 TRBV18 NA NA TGTGCCAGCTCACCGGACACCCAAGAGACCCAGTACTTC CASSPDTQETQYF